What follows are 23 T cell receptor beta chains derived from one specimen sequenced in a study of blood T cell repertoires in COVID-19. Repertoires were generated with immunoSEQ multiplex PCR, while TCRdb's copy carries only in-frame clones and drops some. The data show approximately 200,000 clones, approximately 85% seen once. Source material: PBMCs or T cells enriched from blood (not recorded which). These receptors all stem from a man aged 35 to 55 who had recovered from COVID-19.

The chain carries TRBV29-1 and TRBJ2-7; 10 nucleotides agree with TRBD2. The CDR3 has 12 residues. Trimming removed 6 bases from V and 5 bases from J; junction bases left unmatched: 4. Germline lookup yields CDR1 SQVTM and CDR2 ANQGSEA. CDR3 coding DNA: TGCAGCGTACGAGCGGGAGGGGACGAGCAGTACGTC. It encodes CSVRAGGDEQYV.

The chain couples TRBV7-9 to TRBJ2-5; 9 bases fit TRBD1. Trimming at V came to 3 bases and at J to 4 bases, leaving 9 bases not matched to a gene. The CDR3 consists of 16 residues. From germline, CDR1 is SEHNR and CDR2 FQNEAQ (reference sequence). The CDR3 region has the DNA TGTGCCAGCAGCTTCCCCGGACAGGGGCGACCAGAGACCCAGTACTTC. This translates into CASSFPGQGRPETQYF.

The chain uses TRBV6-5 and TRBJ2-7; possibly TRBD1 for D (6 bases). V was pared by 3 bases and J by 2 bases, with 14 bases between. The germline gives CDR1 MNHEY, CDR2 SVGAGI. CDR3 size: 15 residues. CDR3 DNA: TGTGCCAGCAGTTATAGGGGGACGTTTACCTACGAGCAGTACTTC. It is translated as CASSYRGTFTYEQYF.

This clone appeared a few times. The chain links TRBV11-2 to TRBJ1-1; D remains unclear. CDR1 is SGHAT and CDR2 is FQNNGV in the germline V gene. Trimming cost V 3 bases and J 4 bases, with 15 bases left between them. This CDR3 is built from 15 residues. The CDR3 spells CASSLRGIGSTEAFF. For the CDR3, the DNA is TGTGCCAGCAGCTTGAGAGGGATAGGTAGCACTGAAGCTTTCTTT.

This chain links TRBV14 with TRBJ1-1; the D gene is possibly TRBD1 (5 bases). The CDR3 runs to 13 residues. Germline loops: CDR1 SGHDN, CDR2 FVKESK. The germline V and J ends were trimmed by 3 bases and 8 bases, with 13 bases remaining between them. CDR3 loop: CASSQQTGGEAFF. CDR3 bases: TGTGCCAGCAGCCAGCAAACAGGAGGGGAAGCTTTCTTT.

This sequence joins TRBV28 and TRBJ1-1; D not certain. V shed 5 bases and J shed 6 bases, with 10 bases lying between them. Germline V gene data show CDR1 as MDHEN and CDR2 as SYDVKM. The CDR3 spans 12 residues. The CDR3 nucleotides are TGTGCCAGCAGTGCGGCAGTACCTGAAGCTTTCTTT. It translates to CASSAAVPEAFF.

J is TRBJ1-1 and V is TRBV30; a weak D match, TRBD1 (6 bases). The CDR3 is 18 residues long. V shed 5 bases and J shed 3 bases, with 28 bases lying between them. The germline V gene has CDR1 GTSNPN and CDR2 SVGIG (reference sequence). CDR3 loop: CAWVGPREEGGWYTEAFF. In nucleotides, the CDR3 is TGTGCCTGGGTTGGGCCCCGTGAGGAGGGGGGGTGGTACACTGAAGCTTTCTTT.

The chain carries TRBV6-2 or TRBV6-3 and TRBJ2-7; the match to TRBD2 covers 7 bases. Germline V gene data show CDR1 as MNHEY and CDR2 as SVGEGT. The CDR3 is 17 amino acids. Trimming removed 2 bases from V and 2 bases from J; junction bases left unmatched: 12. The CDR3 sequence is CASSYPPPSGYPYEQYV. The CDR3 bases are TGTGCCAGCAGTTACCCACCGCCTAGCGGATACCCCTACGAGCAGTACGTC.

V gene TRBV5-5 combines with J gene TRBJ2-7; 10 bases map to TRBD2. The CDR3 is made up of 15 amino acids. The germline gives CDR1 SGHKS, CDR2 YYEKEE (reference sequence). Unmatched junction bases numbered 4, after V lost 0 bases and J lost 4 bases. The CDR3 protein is CASSLGGTSVYEQYF. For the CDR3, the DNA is TGTGCCAGCAGCTTGGGCGGGACTAGCGTATACGAGCAGTACTTC.

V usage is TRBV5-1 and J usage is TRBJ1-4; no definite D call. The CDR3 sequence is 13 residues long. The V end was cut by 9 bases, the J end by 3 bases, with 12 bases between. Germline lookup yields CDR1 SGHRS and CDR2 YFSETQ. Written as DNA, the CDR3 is TGCGCCACCGCCCGGGTGTCTAATGAAAAACTGTTTTTT. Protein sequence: CATARVSNEKLFF.

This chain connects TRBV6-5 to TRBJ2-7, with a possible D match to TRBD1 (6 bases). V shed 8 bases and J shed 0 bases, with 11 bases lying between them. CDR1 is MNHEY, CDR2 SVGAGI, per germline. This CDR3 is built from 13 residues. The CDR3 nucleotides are TGTGCCAGCTCGTACAGGGCCTCCTACGAGCAGTACTTC. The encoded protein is CASSYRASYEQYF.

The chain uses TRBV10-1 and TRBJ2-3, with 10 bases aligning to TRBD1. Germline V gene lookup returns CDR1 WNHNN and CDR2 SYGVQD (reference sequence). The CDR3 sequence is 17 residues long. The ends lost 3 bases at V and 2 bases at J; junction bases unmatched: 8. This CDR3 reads CASSDPGQGVLTDTQYF. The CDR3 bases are TGCGCCAGCAGTGACCCTGGACAGGGGGTCCTCACAGATACGCAGTATTTT.

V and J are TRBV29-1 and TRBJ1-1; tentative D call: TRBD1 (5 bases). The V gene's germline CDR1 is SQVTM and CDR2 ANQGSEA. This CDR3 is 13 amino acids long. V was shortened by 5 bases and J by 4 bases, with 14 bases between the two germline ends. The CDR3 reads CSVSGRGSTEAFF. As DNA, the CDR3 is TGCAGCGTTTCCGGACGGGGGAGCACTGAAGCTTTCTTT.

In DNA form, the CDR3 reads TGCAGTGCTAGTCAGTATAGCAATCAGCCCCAGCATTTT. It codes for CSASQYSNQPQHF. J is TRBJ1-5 and V is TRBV20-1, with D uncertain. The CDR3 runs 13 residues. Germline assignment: CDR1 DFQATT and CDR2 SNEGSKA (reference sequence). Trimming pared 3 bases from V and 0 bases from J, leaving 6 bases between.

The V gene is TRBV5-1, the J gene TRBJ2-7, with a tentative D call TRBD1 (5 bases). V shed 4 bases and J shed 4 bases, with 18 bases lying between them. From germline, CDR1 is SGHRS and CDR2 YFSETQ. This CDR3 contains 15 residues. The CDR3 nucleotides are TGCGCCAGCAGCCAGGACACTGTAGTGGTTTACGAGCAGTACTTC. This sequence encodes CASSQDTVVVYEQYF.

CDR3 coding DNA: TGTGCCAGCAGTGAATATTACGGGGGGCACACTGAAGCTTTCTTT. Protein sequence: CASSEYYGGHTEAFF. The chain combines TRBV25-1 with TRBJ1-1, with D tentatively TRBD1 (6 bases). V lost 0 bases, J lost 3 bases, and 11 bases lay in between. The CDR3 consists of 15 residues. Germline V gives CDR1 MGHDK, CDR2 SYGVNS.

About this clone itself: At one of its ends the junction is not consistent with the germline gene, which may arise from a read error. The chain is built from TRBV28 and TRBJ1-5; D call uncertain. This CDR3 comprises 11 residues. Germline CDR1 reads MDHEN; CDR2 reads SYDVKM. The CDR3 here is CASSFTDSFHF. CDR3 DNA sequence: TGTGCCAGCAGTTTTACAGATAGTTTCCACTTT.

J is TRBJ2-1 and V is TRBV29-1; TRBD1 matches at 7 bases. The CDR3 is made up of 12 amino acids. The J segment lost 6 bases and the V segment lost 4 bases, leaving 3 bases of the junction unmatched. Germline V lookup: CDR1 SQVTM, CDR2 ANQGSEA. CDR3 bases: TGCAGCGTTGTTCCAGGGGGCAATGAGCAGTTCTTC. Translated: CSVVPGGNEQFF.

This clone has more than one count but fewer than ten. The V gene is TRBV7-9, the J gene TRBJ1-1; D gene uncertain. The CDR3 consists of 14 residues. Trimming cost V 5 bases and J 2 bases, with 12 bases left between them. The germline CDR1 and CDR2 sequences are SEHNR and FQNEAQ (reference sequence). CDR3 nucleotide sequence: TGTGCCAGCAGCCAAAACACAGCTAACACTGAAGCTTTCTTT. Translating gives CASSQNTANTEAFF. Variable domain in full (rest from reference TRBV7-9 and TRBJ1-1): DTGVSQNPRHKITKRGQNVTFRCDPISEHNRLYWYRQTLGQGPEFLTYFQNEAQLEKSRLLSDRFSAERPKGSFSTLEIQRTEQGDSAMYLCASSQNTANTEAFFGQGTRLTVV.

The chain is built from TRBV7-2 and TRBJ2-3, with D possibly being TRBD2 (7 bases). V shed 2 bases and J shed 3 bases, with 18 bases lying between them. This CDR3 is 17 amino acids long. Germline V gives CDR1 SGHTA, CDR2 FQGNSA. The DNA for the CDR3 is TGTGCCAGCAGCTTATTTAGGGGGAGGGGTGGGACAGATACGCAGTATTTT. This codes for CASSLFRGRGGTDTQYF.

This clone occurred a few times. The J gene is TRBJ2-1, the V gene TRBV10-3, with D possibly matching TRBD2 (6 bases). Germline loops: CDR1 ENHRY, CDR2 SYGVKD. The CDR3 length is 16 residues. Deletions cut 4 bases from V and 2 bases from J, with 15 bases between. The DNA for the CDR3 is TGTGCCATCAGTGGGGCGGCGGGGTTCCCCTACAATGAGCAGTTCTTC. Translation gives CAISGAAGFPYNEQFF.

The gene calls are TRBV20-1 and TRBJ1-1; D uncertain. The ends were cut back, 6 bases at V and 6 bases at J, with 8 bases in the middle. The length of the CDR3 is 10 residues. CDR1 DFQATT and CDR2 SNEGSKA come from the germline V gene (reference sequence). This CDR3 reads CSASRAEAFF. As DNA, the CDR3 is TGCAGTGCCTCGAGGGCTGAAGCTTTCTTT.

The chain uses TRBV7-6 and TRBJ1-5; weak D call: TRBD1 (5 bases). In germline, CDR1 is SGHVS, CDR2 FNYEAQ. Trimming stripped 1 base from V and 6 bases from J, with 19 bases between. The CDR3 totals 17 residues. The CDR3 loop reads CASSLGDFQGRGQPQHF. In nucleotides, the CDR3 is TGTGCCAGCAGCTTAGGGGACTTCCAAGGGCGTGGTCAGCCCCAGCATTTT.